This T cell receptor (beta chain) was recovered during a study of shared clonotypes between healthy human individuals. Findings and limits, study-wide: Naive CD4 clonotype sharing across a few donors was 5% to 6%.

CD45RO-negative, CCR7-positively selected cells formed the naive CD8 fraction, excluding terminally differentiated effector memory CD45RA+ cells. Per the germline V gene, CDR1 is MNHEY and CDR2 is SMNVEV (reference sequence). The V gene lost 5 bases and the J gene lost 3 bases, with 11 bases spanning the gap. This CDR3 contains 13 residues. TCRdb keeps only in-frame clones here, not all; method: immunoSEQ multiplex PCR. The table includes approximately 590,000 clones, around 95% detected once. Details on this clone: The antigen is not known.

This chain connects TRBV27 to TRBJ2-7; TRBD1 might be the D (5 bases). Sequencing used naive CD8+ T cells sorted from blood. The TCR originated in a woman aged 25 to 39 in good health. CDR3: CASSHSTDYEQYF. In nucleotides, the CDR3 is TGTGCCAGCAGTCACTCGACAGACTACGAGCAGTACTTC.